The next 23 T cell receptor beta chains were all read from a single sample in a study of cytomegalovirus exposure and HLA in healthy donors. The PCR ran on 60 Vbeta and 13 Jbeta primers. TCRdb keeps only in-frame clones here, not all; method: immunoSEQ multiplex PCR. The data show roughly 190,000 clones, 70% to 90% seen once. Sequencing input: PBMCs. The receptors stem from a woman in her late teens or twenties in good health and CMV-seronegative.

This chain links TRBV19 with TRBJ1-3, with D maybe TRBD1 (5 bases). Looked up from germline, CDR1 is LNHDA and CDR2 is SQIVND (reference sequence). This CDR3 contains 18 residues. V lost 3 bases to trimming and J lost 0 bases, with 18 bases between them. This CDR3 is CASSIRYSRTNSGNTIYF. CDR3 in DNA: TGTGCCAGTAGTATCCGGTATTCTCGGACAAACTCTGGAAACACCATATATTTT.

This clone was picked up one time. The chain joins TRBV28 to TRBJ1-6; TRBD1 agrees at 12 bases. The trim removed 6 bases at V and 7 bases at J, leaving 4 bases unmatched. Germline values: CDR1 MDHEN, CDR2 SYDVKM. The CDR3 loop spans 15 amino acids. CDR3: CASRGGTGGNSPLHF. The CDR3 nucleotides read TGTGCCAGCAGGGGCGGGACAGGGGGCAATTCACCCCTCCACTTT.

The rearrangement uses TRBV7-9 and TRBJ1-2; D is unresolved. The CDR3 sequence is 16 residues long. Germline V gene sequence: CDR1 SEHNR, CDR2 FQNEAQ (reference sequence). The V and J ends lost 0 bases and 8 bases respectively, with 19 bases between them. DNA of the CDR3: TGTGCCAGCAGCTTAGCCTCCCCCCCAGGCATGTGGGGCTACACCTTC. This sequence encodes CASSLASPPGMWGYTF.

Here the CDR3 reads CASSQGPFQPQHF. CDR3 DNA: TGTGCCAGCAGTCAGGGGCCGTTTCAGCCCCAGCATTTT. The V gene is TRBV7-9, the J gene TRBJ1-5; D possibly corresponds to TRBD1 (6 bases). Trimming removed 6 bases from V and 6 bases from J, with 12 bases in between. Per germline, CDR1 SEHNR and CDR2 FQNEAQ (reference sequence). The CDR3 runs to 13 residues.

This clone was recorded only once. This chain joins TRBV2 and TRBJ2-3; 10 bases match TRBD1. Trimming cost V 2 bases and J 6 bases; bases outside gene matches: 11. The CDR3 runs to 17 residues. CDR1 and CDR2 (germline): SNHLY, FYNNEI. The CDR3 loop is CASSELPGQGVGDTQYF. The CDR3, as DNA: TGTGCCAGCAGTGAATTACCAGGACAGGGGGTCGGGGATACGCAGTATTTT. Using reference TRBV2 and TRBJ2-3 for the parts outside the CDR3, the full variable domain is EPEVTQTPSHQVTQMGQEVILRCVPISNHLYFYWYRQILGQKVEFLVSFYNNEISEKSEIFDDQFSVERPDGSNFTLKIRSTKLEDSAMYFCASSELPGQGVGDTQYFGPGTRLTVL.

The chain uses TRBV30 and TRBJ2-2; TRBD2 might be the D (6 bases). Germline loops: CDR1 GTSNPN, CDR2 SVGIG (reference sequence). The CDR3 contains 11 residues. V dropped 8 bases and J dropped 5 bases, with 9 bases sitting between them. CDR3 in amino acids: CASRGTGELFF. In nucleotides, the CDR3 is TGTGCCAGCCGGGGGACCGGGGAGCTGTTTTTT.

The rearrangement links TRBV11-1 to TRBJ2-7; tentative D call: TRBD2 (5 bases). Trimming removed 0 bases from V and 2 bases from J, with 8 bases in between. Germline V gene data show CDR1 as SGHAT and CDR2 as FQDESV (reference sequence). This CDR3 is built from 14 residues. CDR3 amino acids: CASSLAGAAYEQYF. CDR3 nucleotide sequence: TGTGCCAGCAGCTTAGCGGGAGCGGCCTACGAGCAGTACTTC. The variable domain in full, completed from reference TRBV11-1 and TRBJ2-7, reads EAEVAQSPRYKITEKSQAVAFWCDPISGHATLYWYRQILGQGPELLVQFQDESVVDDSQLPKDRFSAERLKGVDSTLKIQPAELGDSAMYLCASSLAGAAYEQYFGPGTRLTVT.

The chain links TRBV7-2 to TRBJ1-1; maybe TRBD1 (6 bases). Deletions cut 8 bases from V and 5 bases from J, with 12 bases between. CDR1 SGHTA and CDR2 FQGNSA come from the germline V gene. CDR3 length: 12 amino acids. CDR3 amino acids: CASQRQDTEAFF. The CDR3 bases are TGTGCCAGCCAACGACAGGATACTGAAGCTTTCTTT.

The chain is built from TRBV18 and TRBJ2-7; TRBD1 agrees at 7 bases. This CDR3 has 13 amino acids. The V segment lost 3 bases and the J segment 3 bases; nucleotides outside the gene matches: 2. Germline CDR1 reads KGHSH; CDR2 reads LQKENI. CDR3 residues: CASSPTGNYEQYF. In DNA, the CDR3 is TGTGCCAGCTCACCGACAGGGAACTACGAGCAGTACTTC.

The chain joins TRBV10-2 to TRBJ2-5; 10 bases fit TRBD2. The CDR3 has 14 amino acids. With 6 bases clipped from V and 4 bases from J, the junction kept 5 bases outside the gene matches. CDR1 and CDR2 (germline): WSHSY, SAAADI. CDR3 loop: CASRLTSGVETQYF. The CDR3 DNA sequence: TGCGCCAGCAGATTAACTAGCGGGGTAGAGACCCAGTACTTC.

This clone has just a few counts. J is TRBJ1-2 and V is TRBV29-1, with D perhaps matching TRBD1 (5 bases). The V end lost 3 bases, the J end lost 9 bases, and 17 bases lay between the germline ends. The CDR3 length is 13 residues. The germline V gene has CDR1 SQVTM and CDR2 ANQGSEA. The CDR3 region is CSVDRGEWSRYTF. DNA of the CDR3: TGCAGCGTTGACCGGGGGGAGTGGTCCCGCTACACCTTC.

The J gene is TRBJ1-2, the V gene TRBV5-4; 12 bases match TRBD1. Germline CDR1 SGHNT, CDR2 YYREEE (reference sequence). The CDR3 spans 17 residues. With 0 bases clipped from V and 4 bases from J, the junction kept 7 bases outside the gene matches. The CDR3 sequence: CASSLVGDRGRSYGYTF. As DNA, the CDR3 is TGTGCCAGCAGCTTGGTTGGGGACAGGGGGCGCAGCTATGGCTACACCTTC.

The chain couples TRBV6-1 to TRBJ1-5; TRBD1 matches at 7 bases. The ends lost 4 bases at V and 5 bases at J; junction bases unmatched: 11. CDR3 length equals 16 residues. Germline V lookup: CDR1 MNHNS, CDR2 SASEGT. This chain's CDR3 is CASSVPSGTAYQPQHF. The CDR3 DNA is TGTGCCAGCAGTGTTCCTTCCGGGACAGCTTATCAGCCCCAGCATTTT.

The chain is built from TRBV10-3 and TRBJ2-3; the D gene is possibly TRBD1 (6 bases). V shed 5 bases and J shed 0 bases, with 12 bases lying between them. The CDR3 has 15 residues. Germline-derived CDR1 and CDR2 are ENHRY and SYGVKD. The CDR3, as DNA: TGTGCCATCAGTACAGGACAGAGAAGCACAGATACGCAGTATTTT. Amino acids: CAISTGQRSTDTQYF.

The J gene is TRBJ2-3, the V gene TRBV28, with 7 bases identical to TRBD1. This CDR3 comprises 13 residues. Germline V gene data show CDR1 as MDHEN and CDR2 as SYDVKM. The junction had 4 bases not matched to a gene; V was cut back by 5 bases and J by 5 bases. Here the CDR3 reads CASSPQGEDTQYF. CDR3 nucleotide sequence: TGTGCCAGCAGTCCCCAGGGGGAAGATACGCAGTATTTT.

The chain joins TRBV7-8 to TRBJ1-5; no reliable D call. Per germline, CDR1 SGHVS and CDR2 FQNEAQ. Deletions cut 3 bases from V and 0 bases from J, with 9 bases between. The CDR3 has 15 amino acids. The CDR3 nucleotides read TGTGCCAGCAGCTTGACTTCCTATAGCAATCAGCCCCAGCATTTT. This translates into CASSLTSYSNQPQHF.

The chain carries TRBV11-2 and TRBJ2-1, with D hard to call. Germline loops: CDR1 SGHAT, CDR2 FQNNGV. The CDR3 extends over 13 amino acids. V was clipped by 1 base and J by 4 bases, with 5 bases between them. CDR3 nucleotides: TGTGCCAGCAGCTTAGTTGAGTACAATGAGCAGTTCTTC. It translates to CASSLVEYNEQFF.

The CDR3, as DNA: TGTGCCAGCAGCTTGGAAGGTAGGGGCAGGAACACTGAAGCTTTCTTT. Amino acids: CASSLEGRGRNTEAFF. The chain is built from TRBV5-4 and TRBJ1-1; weak D call: TRBD1 (5 bases). V dropped 0 bases and J dropped 1 base, with 13 bases sitting between them. The CDR3 sequence is 16 residues long. Looked up from germline, CDR1 is SGHNT and CDR2 is YYREEE (reference sequence).

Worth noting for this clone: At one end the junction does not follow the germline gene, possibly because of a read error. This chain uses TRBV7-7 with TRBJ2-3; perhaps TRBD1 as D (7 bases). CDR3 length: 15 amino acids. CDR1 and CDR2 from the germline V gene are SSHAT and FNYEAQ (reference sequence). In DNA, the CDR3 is TGTGCTAGCAGCTTAGCGGACAGGCCCACAGATACGCAGTATTTT. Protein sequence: CASSLADRPTDTQYF.

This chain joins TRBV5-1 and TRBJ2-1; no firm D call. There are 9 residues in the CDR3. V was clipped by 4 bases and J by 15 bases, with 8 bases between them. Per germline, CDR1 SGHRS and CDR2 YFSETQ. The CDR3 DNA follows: TGCGCCAGCAGCCCCCCTTTGTTCTTC. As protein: CASSPPLFF.

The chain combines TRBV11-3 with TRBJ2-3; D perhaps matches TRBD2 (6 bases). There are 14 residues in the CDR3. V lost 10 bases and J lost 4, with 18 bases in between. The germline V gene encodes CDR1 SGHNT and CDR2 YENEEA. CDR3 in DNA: TGTGCCACTTCCATCGGGAGATCTTCAGATACGCAGTATTTT. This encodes CATSIGRSSDTQYF.

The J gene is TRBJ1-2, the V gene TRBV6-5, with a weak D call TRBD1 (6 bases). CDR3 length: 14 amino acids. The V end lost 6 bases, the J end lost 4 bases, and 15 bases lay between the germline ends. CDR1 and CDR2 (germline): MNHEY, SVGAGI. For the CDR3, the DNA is TGTGCCAGCAGCCCAACTGGGGGCGTCTATGGCTACACCTTC. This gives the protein CASSPTGGVYGYTF.

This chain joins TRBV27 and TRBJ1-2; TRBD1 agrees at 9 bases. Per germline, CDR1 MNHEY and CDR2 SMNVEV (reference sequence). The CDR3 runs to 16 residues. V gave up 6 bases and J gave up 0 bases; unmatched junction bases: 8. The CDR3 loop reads CASSTGQGRTNYGYTF. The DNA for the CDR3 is TGTGCCAGCAGCACTGGACAGGGGAGAACTAACTATGGCTACACCTTC.